This TCR beta chain was captured by sequencing in a study of graft-versus-host responses after intestinal transplantation. The CDR3 runs 15 residues. V dropped 6 bases and J dropped 6; count of bases not matched to a gene: 7. In germline, CDR1 is LGHNT, CDR2 FRNRAP. Overall study results and limits: GvH clones detected in recipient marrow included some appearing first in ileum or blood.

At the end of the reaction, proliferating CFSE-low CD3+CD4+ and CD3+CD8+ responders were sorted. Assay used: immunoSEQ multiplex PCR; TCRdb lists only in-frame clones, some missing. The sample includes some 10,000 clones, roughly 30% of them seen just once. This clone was seen more than once but under ten times. Sequences were derived from alloreactive CD4+ T cells from a mixed lymphocyte reaction culture, sampled before intestinal transplant. Described subset: CFSE-low proliferating T cells sorted from approximately 6-day pre-transplant mixed lymphocyte reaction (GvH or HvG direction). This TCR was sampled from a human patient who received an intestinal transplant. The chain couples TRBV12-5 to TRBJ2-3, with TRBD2 matching over 12 bases. CDR3 sequence reads: CASGNLAGGLDTQYF. In DNA, the CDR3 is TGTGCTAGTGGCAATCTAGCGGGAGGGTTGGATACGCAGTATTTT. Drawing the rest from reference TRBV12-5 and TRBJ2-3, the complete variable domain is DARVTQTPRHKVTEMGQEVTMRCQPILGHNTVFWYRQTMMQGLELLAYFRNRAPLDDSGMPKDRFSAEMPDATLATLKIQPSEPRDSAVYFCASGNLAGGLDTQYFGPGTRLTVL.